This entry concerns a single T cell receptor beta chain. The antigen remains unidentified. The source of the sample is a study of chemoradiotherapy in HPV16-positive cancers. Across the whole study: Candidate HPV-specific clones and shared TCR motifs came from two HPV16-positive patients. Study-wide results and limits: Candidate HPV-specific clones and E7-related TCR motifs grew in tumor during treatment. In HPV16-positive patients, HPV-responsive T-cell expansion tracked better recurrence-free survival.

Libraries were prepared by immunoSEQ multiplex PCR; TCRdb keeps only in-frame clonotypes and omits some of them. The sample has 5,000 to 8,000 clones; about 83% are singletons. V was pared by 5 bases and J by 0 bases, with 13 bases of the junction left unmatched. CDR1 SNHLY and CDR2 FYNNEI come from the germline V gene. The CDR3 spans 19 residues. Samples were taken several times over chemoradiotherapy. The sequencing used tumor tissue, collected from a patient who underwent chemoradiotherapy. V usage is TRBV2 and J usage is TRBJ1-2; 12 nucleotides line up with TRBD1. This clonotype originated in a human donor with HPV-associated anogenital cancer. The CDR3 loop is CASSPHGGTGGTANYGYTF. CDR3 DNA: TGTGCCAGCAGTCCCCACGGGGGGACAGGGGGCACTGCTAACTATGGCTACACCTTC. Based on the CDR3 plus reference TRBV2 and TRBJ1-2, the full variable domain is EPEVTQTPSHQVTQMGQEVILRCVPISNHLYFYWYRQILGQKVEFLVSFYNNEISEKSEIFDDQFSVERPDGSNFTLKIRSTKLEDSAMYFCASSPHGGTGGTANYGYTFGSGTRLTVV.